This TCR beta chain was recovered during a study of blood T cell repertoires in COVID-19. Whole-study context: Material from acute and convalescent COVID-19 was sourced from the United States, Italy and Spain.

Germline CDR1 SGHRS, CDR2 YFSETQ. The CDR3 sequence is 19 residues long. With 5 bases clipped from V and 0 bases from J, the junction kept 11 bases outside the gene matches. The repertoire was sequenced with immunoSEQ multiplex PCR; TCRdb's copy has only in-frame clones and lacks some. The sample has about 91,000 clones, around 75% seen once. The receptor was derived from a man aged 65-85 years with acute or convalescent COVID-19. Sequencing input: peripheral blood. V and J are TRBV5-1 and TRBJ2-1; 13 positions match TRBD2. CDR3 protein: CASRPGLAGIRGSYNEQFF. For the CDR3, the DNA is TGCGCCAGCAGGCCGGGACTAGCGGGAATCAGGGGCTCCTACAATGAGCAGTTCTTC.